Following are 9 T cell receptor beta chains from one sample sequenced in a study of glioma-infiltrating T cells after dendritic cell vaccination. Repertoires were generated with immunoSEQ multiplex PCR, while TCRdb's copy carries only in-frame clones and drops some. The sample records tens of thousands of clones, 85% being singletons. Time point denoted: after dendritic cell vaccination, including at tumor progression/relapse. Sample: blood, taken after dendritic cell vaccination. The receptors stem from a human donor with glioblastoma.

The chain joins TRBV18 to TRBJ2-1, with 8 bases aligning to TRBD1. There are 15 residues in the CDR3. Germline CDR1 is KGHSH and CDR2 is LQKENI. The ends lost 3 bases at V and 6 bases at J; junction bases unmatched: 7. The CDR3 DNA follows: TGTGCCAGCTCACCGGGGCAGGGGGCGCGCAATGAGCAGTTCTTC. Its translation: CASSPGQGARNEQFF.

The chain is built from TRBV29-1 and TRBJ1-1; 7 positions match TRBD1. The length of the CDR3 is 12 residues. Germline-derived CDR1 and CDR2 are SQVTM and ANQGSEA. The V segment lost 6 bases and the J segment 4 bases; nucleotides outside the gene matches: 5. The CDR3 nucleotides read TGCAGCGTCACCCCAGGGGGCACTGAAGCTTTCTTT. Translated, it gives CSVTPGGTEAFF.

The V call is TRBV5-1, the J call TRBJ1-1; perhaps TRBD1 as D (6 bases). V lost 1 base and J 7 bases, leaving 17 bases between the germline ends. There are 15 residues in the CDR3. The germline gives CDR1 SGHRS, CDR2 YFSETQ. CDR3 sequence: CASSLWAGARGEAFF. CDR3 in DNA: TGCGCCAGCAGCTTGTGGGCAGGGGCCAGGGGTGAAGCTTTCTTT.

This chain connects TRBV14 to TRBJ1-5, with TRBD1 as a possible D gene (6 bases). V lost 4 bases and J 1 base, leaving 14 bases between the germline ends. This CDR3 has 16 residues. The germline gives CDR1 SGHDN, CDR2 FVKESK. The CDR3 loop reads CASSPPGHLSNQPQHF. The CDR3 bases are TGTGCCAGCAGCCCCCCGGGACACCTAAGCAATCAGCCCCAGCATTTT. Combining the CDR3 with reference TRBV14 and TRBJ1-5 gives the whole variable domain EAGVTQFPSHSVIEKGQTVTLRCDPISGHDNLYWYRRVMGKEIKFLLHFVKESKQDESGMPNNRFLAERTGGTYSTLKVQPAELEDSGVYFCASSPPGHLSNQPQHFGDGTRLSIL.

This sequence joins TRBV11-3 and TRBJ2-5, with 11 bases lining up with TRBD1. The junction had 6 bases not matched to a gene; V was cut back by 4 bases and J by 2 bases. The CDR3 length is 16 residues. In germline, CDR1 is SGHNT, CDR2 YENEEA. CDR3 sequence reads: CASSSGQGATQETQYF. CDR3 nucleotide sequence: TGTGCCAGCAGCTCCGGACAGGGGGCAACGCAAGAGACCCAGTACTTC. The whole variable domain, remainder taken from reference TRBV11-3 and TRBJ2-5, is EAGVVQSPRYKIIEKKQPVAFWCNPISGHNTLYWYLQNLGQGPELLIRYENEEAVDDSQLPKDRFSAERLKGVDSTLKIQPAELGDSAVYLCASSSGQGATQETQYFGPGTRLLVL.

The V gene is TRBV7-9, the J gene TRBJ2-3; 14 nucleotides match TRBD2. Germline assignment: CDR1 SEHNR and CDR2 FQNEAQ (reference sequence). V was clipped by 5 bases and J by 4 bases; unmatched bases: 14. The CDR3 totals 19 residues. The DNA of the CDR3 is TGTGCCAGCAGCCTGACAAGACTAGCGGGGGGGCGATCCGCAGATACGCAGTATTTT. It yields the protein CASSLTRLAGGRSADTQYF.

The chain couples TRBV7-3 to TRBJ2-2, with 7 bases aligning to TRBD2. The CDR3 is 16 residues long. The germline V gene has CDR1 SGHTA and CDR2 FQGTGA. With 2 bases clipped from V and 6 bases from J, the junction kept 9 bases outside the gene matches. The CDR3 DNA reads TGTGCCAGCAGCTTACTCGGCGGGAGCTCGCCCGGGGAGCTGTTTTTT. It codes for CASSLLGGSSPGELFF.

The gene calls are TRBV4-1 and TRBJ2-3; TRBD2 agrees at 7 bases. The CDR3 loop spans 17 amino acids. The V gene end was trimmed by 2 bases and the J gene end by 3 bases; junction bases not matched to a gene: 11. Germline assignment: CDR1 MGHRA and CDR2 YSYEKL. The CDR3 loop reads CASSQYLAVGQTDTQYF. CDR3 coding DNA: TGCGCCAGCAGCCAATACCTAGCGGTCGGCCAAACAGATACGCAGTATTTT.

The chain couples TRBV19 to TRBJ1-5; unclear D gene. V was cut by 8 bases and J by 0 bases, with 5 bases left in between. Germline assignment: CDR1 LNHDA and CDR2 SQIVND (reference sequence). CDR3 length: 12 amino acids. CDR3 protein: CASQNSNQPQHF. As DNA, the CDR3 is TGTGCCAGTCAAAATAGCAATCAGCCCCAGCATTTT.